These 28 T cell receptor beta chains were sequenced from one sample in a study of spatial heterogeneity in lung cancer. A single record per CDR3 protein comes from TCRdb applying MiXCR to the 5' RACE reads. Among approximately 81,000 distinct CDR3 sequences listed, 10% to 15% were seen once. Time point noted: sample taken at primary tumor resection. The input material, whole RNA from tumor, nontumor lung or frozen PBMC, was sequenced unsorted. This specimen was PBMCs, taken at surgery. Receptor source: a male donor with early-stage non-small cell lung cancer.

The rearrangement joins TRBV29-1 to TRBJ1-1; maybe TRBD1 (5 bases). This CDR3 comprises 14 residues. Germline CDR1 and CDR2: SQVTM and ANQGSEA. The germline V and J ends were trimmed by 0 bases and 1 base, with 9 bases remaining between them. In DNA, the CDR3 is TGCAGCGTTGAAGATCGGGGGAAGAACACTGAAGCTTTCTTT. Its protein product is CSVEDRGKNTEAFF.

The V gene is TRBV3-1, the J gene TRBJ1-5, with D uncertain. Germline CDR1 reads LGHDT; CDR2 reads YNNKEL (reference sequence). The CDR3 covers 15 residues. Trimming shortened V by 1 base and J by 7 bases, and 14 bases separated the two germline ends. This CDR3 reads CASSQGTDNVQPQHF. For the CDR3, the DNA is TGTGCCAGCAGCCAAGGCACGGATAATGTGCAGCCCCAGCATTTT.

This clonotype was seen ten or more times. The genes are TRBV28 and TRBJ1-1; tentatively, D is TRBD1 (5 bases). V was clipped by 2 bases and J by 2 bases, with 9 bases between them. CDR1 and CDR2 from the germline V gene are MDHEN and SYDVKM. This CDR3 is 14 amino acids long. The CDR3 is CASSLAGANTEAFF. The CDR3 DNA is TGTGCCAGCAGTTTAGCCGGGGCCAACACTGAAGCTTTCTTT.

Only a few counts were recorded for this clonotype. This chain connects TRBV29-1 to TRBJ2-7; 8 positions match TRBD1. The CDR3 runs 13 residues. The junction had 7 bases not matched to a gene; V was cut back by 4 bases and J by 5 bases. Per germline, CDR1 SQVTM and CDR2 ANQGSEA. The CDR3 protein is CSVAGRGLDEQYF. The DNA for the CDR3 is TGCAGCGTTGCAGGCAGGGGGCTGGACGAGCAGTACTTC.

There are a few counts of this clonotype. This chain connects TRBV20-1 to TRBJ1-2; TRBD1 matches at 11 bases. V shed 3 bases, J shed 5 bases, and the junction held 11 bases outside the gene matches. The CDR3 totals 16 residues. Germline V gene data show CDR1 as DFQATT and CDR2 as SNEGSKA (reference sequence). CDR3 protein: CSARPGLGQGAYGYTF. CDR3 nucleotides: TGCAGTGCTAGGCCGGGGTTAGGACAGGGGGCATATGGCTACACCTTC.

CDR3 bases: TGTGCCAGCTCACCAGGGAACGGGTATGGCAATCAGCCCCAGCATTTT. Translating it yields CASSPGNGYGNQPQHF. The gene calls are TRBV18 and TRBJ1-5; D unresolved. Germline loops: CDR1 KGHSH, CDR2 LQKENI. Trimming stripped 2 bases from V and 2 bases from J, with 13 bases between. CDR3 length: 16 residues.

The CDR3 region is CSVPGLAAYEQYF. The CDR3 DNA reads TGCAGCGTACCGGGACTAGCGGCCTACGAGCAGTACTTC. The V and J genes are TRBV29-1 and TRBJ2-7; TRBD2 agrees at 11 bases. CDR3 length: 13 residues. Germline loops: CDR1 SQVTM, CDR2 ANQGSEA. The V segment lost 6 bases and the J segment 2 bases; nucleotides outside the gene matches: 3.

This clonotype was detected only a few times. V usage is TRBV11-1 and J usage is TRBJ2-1; 9 positions match TRBD2. V shed 0 bases and J 5 bases; nucleotides not matched to a gene: 2. The CDR3 length is 15 residues. CDR1 and CDR2 from the germline V gene are SGHAT and FQDESV (reference sequence). CDR3 residues: CASSLAGLANNEQFF. The CDR3 DNA sequence: TGTGCCAGCAGCTTAGCGGGACTAGCAAACAATGAGCAGTTCTTC.

The chain employs TRBV24-1 and TRBJ2-5; TRBD2 agrees at 7 bases. There are 15 residues in the CDR3. Trimming at V came to 2 bases and at J to 7 bases, leaving 9 bases not matched to a gene. Germline values: CDR1 KGHDR, CDR2 SFDVKD. CDR3 sequence (DNA): TGTGCCACCAGTGATTCACCCGGGACTATGGGGACCCAGTACTTC. This encodes CATSDSPGTMGTQYF.

This clonotype was seen only a few times. The J gene is TRBJ2-2, the V gene TRBV6-1, with 9 positions matching TRBD2. The trim removed 7 bases at V and 3 bases at J, leaving 6 bases unmatched. Germline V CDR1 and CDR2: MNHNS, SASEGT. CDR3 size: 15 residues. Here the CDR3 reads CASKALAGDTGELFF. CDR3 nucleotide sequence: TGTGCCAGCAAGGCCTTAGCGGGAGACACCGGGGAGCTGTTTTTT.

This clonotype was seen many times. The chain links TRBV20-1 to TRBJ2-3, with 10 nucleotides matching TRBD2. V was pared by 6 bases and J by 5 bases, with 11 bases of the junction left unmatched. Germline CDR1 and CDR2: DFQATT and SNEGSKA (reference sequence). CDR3 length equals 15 residues. CDR3 DNA sequence: TGCAGTGCCAGAAGTCTAGCGGGAGAAGAAGATACGCAGTATTTT. The encoded protein is CSARSLAGEEDTQYF.

In this sample, this clonotype turned up a few times. This rearrangement joins TRBV20-1 to TRBJ2-3; 7 bases map to TRBD2. J lost 2 bases, V lost 3 bases, and 8 bases had no gene match. The length of the CDR3 is 15 residues. Germline V gene data show CDR1 as DFQATT and CDR2 as SNEGSKA (reference sequence). The CDR3 nucleotides are TGCAGTGCTAGTTGGCTAGCGGAGCACACAGATACGCAGTATTTT. This sequence encodes CSASWLAEHTDTQYF.

The V gene is TRBV2, the J gene TRBJ2-5; no reliable D call. This CDR3 has 12 residues. Trimming took 3 bases from V and 4 from J, leaving 6 bases between them. Germline-derived CDR1 and CDR2 are SNHLY and FYNNEI. CDR3 coding DNA: TGTGCCAGCAGTGACCCGGGAGAGACCCAGTACTTC. Translating it yields CASSDPGETQYF.

This clonotype was detected many times. The rearrangement links TRBV29-1 to TRBJ2-7; D gene uncertain. From germline, CDR1 is SQVTM and CDR2 ANQGSEA. The CDR3 is 14 residues long. The V end lost 6 bases, the J end lost 5 bases, and 20 bases lay between the germline ends. CDR3 DNA: TGCAGCGTCGGCAAGTCCCTTGGATACGACGAGCAGTACTTC. Translating it yields CSVGKSLGYDEQYF.

This clonotype was counted a few times. The V and J genes are TRBV25-1 and TRBJ1-1; D is possibly TRBD1 (6 bases). Per germline, CDR1 MGHDK and CDR2 SYGVNS. Trimming left V 3 bases short and J 0 bases short, with 8 bases between. CDR3 length equals 14 residues. CDR3 sequence reads: CASSEGQMNTEAFF. CDR3 DNA: TGTGCCAGCAGTGAGGGACAAATGAACACTGAAGCTTTCTTT. Together with reference TRBV25-1 and TRBJ1-1, the CDR3 gives the full variable domain: EADIYQTPRYLVIGTGKKITLECSQTMGHDKMYWYQQDPGMELHLIHYSYGVNSTEKGDLSSESTVSRIRTEHFPLTLESARPSHTSQYLCASSEGQMNTEAFFGQGTRLTVV.

The chain has TRBV12-3 or TRBV12-4 and TRBJ2-4; D is unclear. V lost 5 bases and J lost 1, with 18 bases in between. The CDR3 consists of 17 residues. CDR3 nucleotide sequence: TGTGCCAGCAGTCCCCCGTTCGGGCAGCAGGCCAAAAACATTCAGTACTTC. The encoded protein is CASSPPFGQQAKNIQYF.

This clonotype has more than one count but fewer than ten. The chain couples TRBV30 to TRBJ1-1; 12 bases line up with TRBD1. The CDR3 contains 14 residues. Trimming cost V 5 bases and J 4 bases; bases outside gene matches: 5. The germline gives CDR1 GTSNPN, CDR2 SVGIG (reference sequence). CDR3 sequence: CAWGGQGASTEAFF. CDR3 DNA: TGTGCCTGGGGGGGACAGGGGGCGAGCACTGAAGCTTTCTTT.

This clonotype was recorded at least ten times. The chain employs TRBV20-1 and TRBJ1-5; 8 positions match TRBD1. CDR1 and CDR2 from the germline V gene are DFQATT and SNEGSKA (reference sequence). The CDR3 consists of 14 residues. After removal of 4 bases from V and 2 bases from J, the junction contained 4 bases not matched to a gene. This chain's CDR3 is CSATQGGGNQPQHF. The CDR3 coding sequence is TGCAGTGCTACACAGGGGGGGGGCAATCAGCCCCAGCATTTT.

The chain employs TRBV5-6 and TRBJ2-1, with D possibly matching TRBD1 (6 bases). CDR3 length: 15 residues. The germline V and J ends were trimmed by 3 bases and 5 bases, with 15 bases remaining between them. From germline, CDR1 is SGHDT and CDR2 YYEEEE. The CDR3 DNA reads TGTGCCAGCAGCTCCCTTGCTAGGGACAACAATGAGCAGTTCTTC. This gives the protein CASSSLARDNNEQFF. The variable domain in full, with the rest retrieved from reference TRBV5-6 and TRBJ2-1, is DAGVTQSPTHLIKTRGQQVTLRCSPKSGHDTVSWYQQALGQGPQFIFQYYEEEERQRGNFPDRFSGHQFPNYSSELNVNALLLGDSALYLCASSSLARDNNEQFFGPGTRLTVL.

This clonotype was observed a few times. The V and J genes are TRBV19 and TRBJ2-1, with D tentatively TRBD1 or TRBD2 (5 bases each). This CDR3 is built from 14 residues. The V gene's germline CDR1 is LNHDA and CDR2 SQIVND (reference sequence). Between the trimmed V and J ends, which lost 4 bases and 7 bases, there was a span of 14 bases. Here the CDR3 reads CASSTSGTPNEQFF. The CDR3 DNA is TGTGCCAGTAGTACCTCGGGGACGCCTAATGAGCAGTTCTTC.

V is TRBV3-1 and J is TRBJ1-1; 7 bases are shared with TRBD1. This CDR3 contains 15 residues. Per the germline V gene, CDR1 is LGHDT and CDR2 is YNNKEL (reference sequence). V trimming: 3 bases; J trimming: 3 bases; junction bases outside the gene matches: 7. CDR3 sequence (DNA): TGTGCCAGCAGCCATGGCGACAGGGCGGACACTGAAGCTTTCTTT. It is translated as CASSHGDRADTEAFF.

The chain has TRBV5-6 and TRBJ2-7, with D perhaps matching TRBD1 or TRBD2 (5 bases each). Germline lookup yields CDR1 SGHDT and CDR2 YYEEEE. V gave up 0 bases and J gave up 4 bases, with 11 bases separating them. The CDR3 totals 14 residues. In DNA form, the CDR3 reads TGTGCCAGCAGCTTGGGGGACCCGTCATACGAGCAGTACTTC. Protein: CASSLGDPSYEQYF.

The chain combines TRBV7-9 with TRBJ2-1; D gene unclear. V lost 0 bases to trimming and J lost 6 bases, with 3 bases between them. The length of the CDR3 is 12 residues. CDR1 SEHNR and CDR2 FQNEAQ come from the germline V gene (reference sequence). As DNA, the CDR3 is TGTGCCAGCAGCTTAGCGAGCAATGAGCAGTTCTTC. This translates into CASSLASNEQFF. The complete variable domain, with remaining parts taken from reference TRBV7-9 and TRBJ2-1, reads DTGVSQNPRHKITKRGQNVTFRCDPISEHNRLYWYRQTLGQGPEFLTYFQNEAQLEKSRLLSDRFSAERPKGSFSTLEIQRTEQGDSAMYLCASSLASNEQFFGPGTRLTVL.

The V gene is TRBV27, the J gene TRBJ1-5; D ambiguous. V lost 3 bases, J lost 5 bases, and 8 bases lay in between. The germline CDR1 and CDR2 sequences are MNHEY and SMNVEV (reference sequence). The CDR3 loop spans 13 amino acids. In DNA, the CDR3 is TGTGCCAGCAGTTTGGGGTTGGATCAGCCCCAGCATTTT. The encoded protein is CASSLGLDQPQHF.

The V gene is TRBV20-1, the J gene TRBJ2-7; D is ambiguous. Looked up from germline, CDR1 is DFQATT and CDR2 is SNEGSKA (reference sequence). CDR3 length equals 11 residues. The ends were cut back, 6 bases at V and 7 bases at J, with 13 bases in the middle. The CDR3 loop reads CSARSAGEQYF. The CDR3 nucleotides read TGCAGTGCACGATCAGCCGGGGAGCAGTACTTC.

The rearrangement uses TRBV5-1 and TRBJ2-7; either TRBD1 or TRBD2 may supply D (5 bases each). This CDR3 is 14 amino acids long. Germline V CDR1 and CDR2: SGHRS, YFSETQ. The V gene lost 7 bases and the J gene lost 1 base, with 15 bases spanning the gap. The CDR3 coding sequence is TGCGCCAGCTGGGACCGGGGTTCTTCCTACGAGCAGTACTTC. It encodes CASWDRGSSYEQYF. Filled out from reference TRBV5-1 and TRBJ2-7, the complete variable domain reads KAGVTQTPRYLIKTRGQQVTLSCSPISGHRSVSWYQQTPGQGLQFLFEYFSETQRNKGNFPGRFSGRQFSNSRSEMNVSTLELGDSALYLCASWDRGSSYEQYFGPGTRLTVT.

The CDR3 here is CASSLAGGYSPLHF. CDR3 DNA: TGTGCCAGCAGCTTGGCAGGGGGATATTCACCCCTCCACTTT. V usage is TRBV11-2 and J usage is TRBJ1-6, with 7 positions matching TRBD1. In germline, CDR1 is SGHAT, CDR2 FQNNGV. V was clipped by 3 bases and J by 8 bases; unmatched bases: 4. The CDR3 extends over 14 amino acids.

V is TRBV20-1 and J is TRBJ1-2; D is unresolved. CDR1 is DFQATT and CDR2 is SNEGSKA in the germline V gene (reference sequence). V dropped 6 bases and J dropped 3 bases, with 8 bases sitting between them. The CDR3 has 11 residues. CDR3 sequence reads: CSAPADYGYTF. CDR3 DNA sequence: TGCAGTGCACCCGCTGACTATGGCTACACCTTC.